Included here is one TCR beta chain sequence, with context. Its antigen remains undetermined. No much larger clone is present one base from it, and per-base qualities are unavailable. The CDR3 runs 14 residues from the cysteine to the phenylalanine. Left in the record is the CDR3 DNA by itself, 42 bases read in frame from the first base. According to the germline V gene, CDR1 reads MGHRA and CDR2 reads YSYEKL. A distance of 13 bases separates the germline ends of V and J, which lose 5 bases and 6 bases respectively. The immunoSEQ Assay, a bias-controlled multiplex PCR, was used to amplify TCRbeta CDR3 regions from genomic DNA. As for the original processing: The number of nucleated cells in each sample was estimated by amplification of reference gene primers within the assay. To quantify the absolute abundance of each unique TCRbeta CDR3 rearrangement, sequence reads were collapsed and filtered. Productive Simpson clonality was computed per sample as the square root of Simpson's diversity index over productive rearrangements. Sourced from immuneACCESS, this table was stored by TCRdb with only in-frame sequences that have V and J called. A share of the clones is absent; for the studies checked, an unresolved V gene accounts for under half, and the remainder has no known explanation. V, J and clone size derive from that table, while D and trimming were established from the DNA sequence. The table for this sample lists some 96,000 clones; just over 90% of them were counted only once. The top ten constitute 1.7% of the sample.

The record originates from a study of blood T cell repertoires in COVID-19 (dated by TCRdb to 2020 to 2022). Background on the whole study: Samples covering the acute and convalescent phases of COVID-19 were provided by collaborators in the United States, Italy and Spain. Where available, HLA class I and class II types were obtained from metadata supplied by the sample provider rather than from assay-based typing. A de-identified subject ID, COVID-19 status, age in years and sex were almost always included in the sample metadata. The repertoires were made available in a free public database intended to serve as a resource for research on the immune response to SARS-CoV-2. The samples were drawn from the first 160 participants of the ongoing ImmuneRACE study and from 950 to 1,500 subjects provided by 6 global collaborators. Subjects who had been exposed to COVID-19, were actively infected with it, or had recovered from it provided the deeply sampled blood TCRbeta repertoires that made up the dataset. The material from the prospective study consisted of cDNA or gDNA derived from T cells, B-cell-depleted T cells, or PBMCs.

Results the study describes overall, beyond this receptor: How much clinical and demographic metadata was included differed by source and by participant, and the metadata was provided uncurated.

The collaborating institutions used their own protocols to collect whole blood in K2EDTA tubes. For TCRbeta analysis, collaborator samples were shipped as frozen whole blood, as isolated PBMCs, or as DNA extracted from either sample type. The chain employs TRBV4-1 and TRBJ1-4; too little of a D gene remains to name it. Sequenced sample: peripheral blood. This TCR was sampled from a man in his fifties or sixties with acute or convalescent COVID-19. The sequenced DNA: TGCGCCAGCAGCTGGTTTGGGGAGGATGAAAAACTGTTTTTT. This translates into CASSWFGEDEKLFF.